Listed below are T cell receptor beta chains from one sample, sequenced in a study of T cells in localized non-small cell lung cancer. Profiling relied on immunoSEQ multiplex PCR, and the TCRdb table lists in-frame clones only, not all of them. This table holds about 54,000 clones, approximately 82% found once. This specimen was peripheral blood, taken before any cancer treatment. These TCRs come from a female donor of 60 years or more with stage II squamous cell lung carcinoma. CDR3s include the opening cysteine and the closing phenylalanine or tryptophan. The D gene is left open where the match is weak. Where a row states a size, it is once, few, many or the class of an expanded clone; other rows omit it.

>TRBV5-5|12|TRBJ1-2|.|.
TGTGCCAGCAGCTTGGTGGGCTATGGCTACACCTTC
CASSLVGYGYTF
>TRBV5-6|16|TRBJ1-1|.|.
TGTGCCAGCAGCTTGGTAAATCCGGGGTTGAACACTGAAGCTTTCTTT
CASSLVNPGLNTEAFF
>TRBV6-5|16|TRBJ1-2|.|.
TGTGCCAGCAGTTACGGTCTTAAATTGGGGGGCTATGGCTACACCTTC
CASSYGLKLGGYGYTF
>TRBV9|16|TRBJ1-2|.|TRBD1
TGTGCCAGCAGCGTAACTACGCAGGGGGTCTACTATGGCTACACCTTC
CASSVTTQGVYYGYTF
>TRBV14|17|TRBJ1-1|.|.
TGTGCCAGCAGCCAAGAGTATGGTACACCCCGTGGCACTGAAGCTTTCTTT
CASSQEYGTPRGTEAFF
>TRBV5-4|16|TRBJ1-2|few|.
TGTGCCAGCAGCTCTAGTCACGGAAAGGGTAGCTATGGCTACACCTTC
CASSSSHGKGSYGYTF
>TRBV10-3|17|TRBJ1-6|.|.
TGTGCCATCAGTGAGATACCGGGGAGCTCCTATAATTCACCCCTCCACTTT
CAISEIPGSSYNSPLHF
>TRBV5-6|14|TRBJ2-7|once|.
TGTGCCAGCAGCTTGGTTGCCAGAGACTACGAGCAGTACTTC
CASSLVARDYEQYF
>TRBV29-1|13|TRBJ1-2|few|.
TGCAGCGTTGAGGTTCCGACCAACTATGGCTACACCTTC
CSVEVPTNYGYTF
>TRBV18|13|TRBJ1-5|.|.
TGTGCCAGCTCAACGAACCTGCATCAGCCCCAGCATTTT
CASSTNLHQPQHF
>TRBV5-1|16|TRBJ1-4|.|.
TGCGCCAGCAGCTCCAGGTCTCCAGCGTTTAATGAAAAACTGTTTTTT
CASSSRSPAFNEKLFF
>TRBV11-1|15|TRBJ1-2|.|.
TGTGCCAGCAGCTCGGGCGACGTGGGGTACTATGGCTACACCTTC
CASSSGDVGYYGYTF
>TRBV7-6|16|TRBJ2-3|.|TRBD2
TGTGCCAGCAGCTTAGGCAGCGGGGGGGCCACAGATACGCAGTATTTT
CASSLGSGGATDTQYF
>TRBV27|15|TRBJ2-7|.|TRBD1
TGTGCCAGCAGTTTATCTGGGACAGCAATCTACGAGCAGTACTTC
CASSLSGTAIYEQYF
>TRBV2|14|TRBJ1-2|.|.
TGTGCCAGCAGTGAAAGGTCCGGTTCGAGGGGCTACACCTTC
CASSERSGSRGYTF
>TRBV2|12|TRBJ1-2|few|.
TGTGCCAGCAGCTTAGCTAACTATGGCTACACCTTC
CASSLANYGYTF